The rows below give T cell receptor beta chains drawn from one sample of a study of T cell repertoires in cytomegalovirus infection. Via MiXCR, TCRdb re-called the reads, giving one row per CDR3 protein. The table shows about 190,000 distinct CDR3 sequences, with 25% to 30% occurring only once. Source material: PBMCs. These receptors were taken from a human donor in good health (CMV status not recorded). Some clones in this sample may be carry-over from other donors' samples. CDR3s include the opening cysteine and the closing phenylalanine or tryptophan. The order of the fields is D gene, clone size, V gene, J gene, CDR3 DNA, CDR3 protein. A D gene is named only where the DNA matches it firmly. Expanded clones get a size class; other rows say once, few or many, or leave the size out.

D gene: -; clone size: -; V gene: TRBV27; J gene: TRBJ1-2; CDR3 DNA: TGTGCCAGCAGTTTGGGGGGAGTGAATGGCTACACCTTC; CDR3 protein: CASSLGGVNGYTF
D gene: -; clone size: -; V gene: TRBV12-3/TRBV12-4; J gene: TRBJ2-3; CDR3 DNA: TGTGCCAGCACCTCGGGCGAAGGGGCCACAGATACGCAGTATTTT; CDR3 protein: CASTSGEGATDTQYF
D gene: TRBD2; clone size: -; V gene: TRBV29-1; J gene: TRBJ2-5; CDR3 DNA: TGCAGCGTTGACGGGGGGGGGCAGGAGACCCAGTACTTC; CDR3 protein: CSVDGGGQETQYF
D gene: TRBD1; clone size: many; V gene: TRBV2; J gene: TRBJ1-6; CDR3 DNA: TGTGCCAGCAGTGAGGGCAGGGGGGATAATTCACCCCTCCACTTT; CDR3 protein: CASSEGRGDNSPLHF
D gene: TRBD1; clone size: -; V gene: TRBV7-3; J gene: TRBJ2-3; CDR3 DNA: TGTGCCAGCAGCTTCGACAGGGCCCCCACAGATACGCAGTATTTT; CDR3 protein: CASSFDRAPTDTQYF
D gene: -; clone size: -; V gene: TRBV7-4; J gene: TRBJ2-1; CDR3 DNA: TGTGCCAGCGCTAGTAGTGTCAGGTCATACAATGAGCAGTTCTTC; CDR3 protein: CASASSVRSYNEQFF
D gene: TRBD2; clone size: -; V gene: TRBV7-2; J gene: TRBJ2-1; CDR3 DNA: TGTGCCAGCAGCTTAATGAGCGGGGGGGCGTCGAATGAGCAGTTCTTC; CDR3 protein: CASSLMSGGASNEQFF
D gene: -; clone size: few; V gene: TRBV7-3; J gene: TRBJ1-5; CDR3 DNA: TGTGCCAGCAGTCGGGACATTGATCAGCCCCAGCATTTT; CDR3 protein: CASSRDIDQPQHF
D gene: -; clone size: few; V gene: TRBV11-2; J gene: TRBJ2-1; CDR3 DNA: TGTGCCAGCAGCCCCATCCGGGGAAACAATGAGCAGTTCTTC; CDR3 protein: CASSPIRGNNEQFF
D gene: -; clone size: -; V gene: TRBV5-1; J gene: TRBJ1-1; CDR3 DNA: TGCGCCAGCAGCTTGGTGGGAGGGTCCCTGAACACTGAAGCTTTCTTT; CDR3 protein: CASSLVGGSLNTEAFF
D gene: -; clone size: -; V gene: TRBV14; J gene: TRBJ1-1; CDR3 DNA: TGTGCCAGCAGCCTGAGACGATGGACTGAAGCTTTCTTT; CDR3 protein: CASSLRRWTEAFF
D gene: TRBD1; clone size: many; V gene: TRBV7-8; J gene: TRBJ2-6; CDR3 DNA: TGTGCCAGCAGCCCCTGGACAGGGGGCTCTGGGGCCAACGTCCTGACTTTC; CDR3 protein: CASSPWTGGSGANVLTF
D gene: -; clone size: few; V gene: TRBV20-1; J gene: TRBJ2-1; CDR3 DNA: TGCAGTGCTCCCGTTGGAGGGGCCGCTTTCCATGAGCAGTTCTTC; CDR3 protein: CSAPVGGAAFHEQFF
D gene: -; clone size: few; V gene: TRBV11-2; J gene: TRBJ1-1; CDR3 DNA: TGTGCCAGCAGCTACTCTAGGTTGACGAACACTGAAGCTTTCTTT; CDR3 protein: CASSYSRLTNTEAFF
D gene: -; clone size: few; V gene: TRBV5-6; J gene: TRBJ1-1; CDR3 DNA: TGTGCCAGCAGCTTGCGGACTTACTCAAGGGACACTGAAGCTTTCTTT; CDR3 protein: CASSLRTYSRDTEAFF
D gene: -; clone size: many; V gene: TRBV12-3/TRBV12-4; J gene: TRBJ2-5; CDR3 DNA: TGTGCCAGCAGTTGGAGTCTCGACGGAGAGACCCAGTACTTC; CDR3 protein: CASSWSLDGETQYF
D gene: -; clone size: -; V gene: TRBV7-3; J gene: TRBJ1-1; CDR3 DNA: TGTGCCAGCAGCTTAATGGGGGAACCTGAAGCTTTCTTT; CDR3 protein: CASSLMGEPEAFF
D gene: -; clone size: -; V gene: TRBV29-1; J gene: TRBJ2-7; CDR3 DNA: TGCAGCGCCCTATGGGGCTACGAGCAGTACTTC; CDR3 protein: CSALWGYEQYF
D gene: -; clone size: few; V gene: TRBV7-9; J gene: TRBJ2-7; CDR3 DNA: TGTGCCAGCAGCTTAGATGTAACCACCTACGAGCAGTACTTC; CDR3 protein: CASSLDVTTYEQYF
D gene: -; clone size: few; V gene: TRBV11-2; J gene: TRBJ2-5; CDR3 DNA: TGTGCCAGCAGCCTCGAAAGGGCCCAGTACTTC; CDR3 protein: CASSLERAQYF
D gene: TRBD1; clone size: once; V gene: TRBV29-1; J gene: TRBJ1-1; CDR3 DNA: TGCAGCGTTGAAGGGGGACAGGGATCGGCTGAAGCTTTCTTT; CDR3 protein: CSVEGGQGSAEAFF
D gene: -; clone size: -; V gene: TRBV6-1; J gene: TRBJ2-7; CDR3 DNA: TGTGCCAGCAGTGGAGAACCAGGGGCCGAGCAGTACTTC; CDR3 protein: CASSGEPGAEQYF
D gene: -; clone size: -; V gene: TRBV6-2/TRBV6-3; J gene: TRBJ1-5; CDR3 DNA: TGTGCCAGCAGCAGCCGCCCGGACGGACGTTCGCATTTT; CDR3 protein: CASSSRPDGRSHF